The clone carrying this T cell receptor beta chain showed up many times. The antigen is unknown. The sample belongs to a study of T cell repertoires in cytomegalovirus infection. The V end was cut by 0 bases, the J end by 4 bases, with 12 bases between. The CDR3 loop spans 15 amino acids. TCRdb re-derived calls from the reads in MiXCR, one entry per CDR3 protein. The sample yields roughly 990,000 distinct CDR3 sequences, less than 40% seen once. The TCR sequence derives from a human donor in good health (CMV status not recorded). Some clones in this sample may be carry-over from other donors' samples. V is TRBV12-3 or TRBV12-4 and J is TRBJ1-1, with D possibly being TRBD1 (5 bases). The material was cultured CD8+ T cells from PBMCs, obtained from culture after CMV antigen stimulation. The CDR3, as DNA: TGTGCCAGCAGTTTAGCCCCAGGGTACGGCACTGAAGCTTTCTTT. Its translation: CASSLAPGYGTEAFF.